This T cell receptor beta chain was retrieved from a study of early stage breast cancer tumors. General study points: Tumor and normal breast were distinguished via blood comparison in about 90% of the 16 patients. Tumors had 2 to 3-fold higher T cell density and higher clonality than adjacent normal breast tissue. Unsorted bulk genomic DNA sequencing lacked pairing and functional marker data.

Each sample had two DNA replicates, about 0.52 ug blood or roughly 1.4 ug tissue. Measured with immunoSEQ multiplex PCR; TCRdb has only the in-frame clones, and not every one. This repertoire shows fewer than 90,000 clones, roughly 84% found once; its top ten account for 3% to 3.5%. In regard to this clone: The antigen is not known.

Germline values: CDR1 MNHEY, CDR2 SVGAGI. This CDR3 has 15 residues. Deletions cut 8 bases from V and 2 bases from J, with 19 bases between. This sequence originates from a person between 55 and 69 years old with breast cancer. Input material: blood. The V gene is TRBV6-5, the J gene TRBJ2-7; D might be TRBD1 or TRBD2, each matching 5 bases. The CDR3 protein is CASCPSGTPTYEQYF. The CDR3 DNA reads as TGTGCCAGCTGCCCCTCGGGGACGCCGACCTACGAGCAGTACTTC.